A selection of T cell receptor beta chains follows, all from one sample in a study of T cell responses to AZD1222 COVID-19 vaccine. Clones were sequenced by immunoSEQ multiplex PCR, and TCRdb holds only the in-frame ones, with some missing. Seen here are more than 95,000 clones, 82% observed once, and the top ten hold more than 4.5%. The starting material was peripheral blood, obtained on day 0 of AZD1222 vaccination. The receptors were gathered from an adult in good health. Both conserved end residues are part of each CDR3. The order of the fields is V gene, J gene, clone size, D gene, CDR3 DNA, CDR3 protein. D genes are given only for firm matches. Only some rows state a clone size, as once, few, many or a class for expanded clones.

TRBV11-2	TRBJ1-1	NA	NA	TGTGCCAGCAGCTTACGGGACGGCTGGAACACTGAAGCTTTCTTT	CASSLRDGWNTEAFF
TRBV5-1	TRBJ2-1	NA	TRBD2	TGCGCCAGCAGCTCACCGGGACTAGCGGGGGAGGGTGAGCAGTTCTTC	CASSSPGLAGEGEQFF
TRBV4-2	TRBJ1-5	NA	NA	TGTGCCAGCAGTCTTCGAGAGGGGGGCAATCAGCCCCAGCATTTT	CASSLREGGNQPQHF
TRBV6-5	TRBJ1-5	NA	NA	TGTGCCAGCAGTTCCCTAGGGACTCAGCCCCAGCATTTT	CASSSLGTQPQHF
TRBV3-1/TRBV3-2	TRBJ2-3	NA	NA	TGTGCCAGCGGGAAGTTCGGGGTCTCTAGCACAGATACGCAGTATTTT	CASGKFGVSSTDTQYF
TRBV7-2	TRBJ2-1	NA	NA	TGTGCCAGCATGCCACGTCGAGCCTGGGACGCTGAGCAGTTCTTC	CASMPRRAWDAEQFF
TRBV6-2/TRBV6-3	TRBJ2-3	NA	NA	TGTGCCAGCAGTTATGGGAATACGCAGTATTTT	CASSYGNTQYF
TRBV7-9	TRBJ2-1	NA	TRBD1	TGTGCCAGCAGCTTACTTCAGGGGGCGAGTGAGCAGTTCTTC	CASSLLQGASEQFF
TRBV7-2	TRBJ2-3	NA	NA	TGTGCCAGCAGCTTAGGGGCAGCAGATACGCAGTATTTT	CASSLGAADTQYF
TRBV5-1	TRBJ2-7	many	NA	TGCGCCAGCAGCTCGCTAAGTGGAGGGCAGGTCGAGCAGTACTTC	CASSSLSGGQVEQYF
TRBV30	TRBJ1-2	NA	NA	TGTGCCTGGGACAGGACCTTCTATGGCTACACCTTC	CAWDRTFYGYTF
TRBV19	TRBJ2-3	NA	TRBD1	TGTGCCAGCTGGACAGGGACCCTCACAGATACGCAGTATTTT	CASWTGTLTDTQYF
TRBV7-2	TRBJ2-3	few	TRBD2	TGTGCCAGCAGCTTAGCCCCCTCTAGCGGGGGCCCCACAGATACGCAGTATTTT	CASSLAPSSGGPTDTQYF
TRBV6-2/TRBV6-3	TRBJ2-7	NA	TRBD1	TGTGCCAGCAGTTACTCGACCTCCGGGACAGTCTCCTACGAGCAGTACTTC	CASSYSTSGTVSYEQYF
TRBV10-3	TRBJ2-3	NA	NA	TGTGCCATCAGTGTCTCGGAGGACAGACCAGATACGCAGTATTTT	CAISVSEDRPDTQYF
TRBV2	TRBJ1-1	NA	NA	TGTGCCAGCAGTGAACAAGGGTCCTTGAACACTGAAGCTTTCTTT	CASSEQGSLNTEAFF
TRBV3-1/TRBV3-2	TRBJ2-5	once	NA	TGTGCCAGCAGCCACCTGGGAGGGACCCAGTACTTC	CASSHLGGTQYF
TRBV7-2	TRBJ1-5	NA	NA	TGTGCCAGCAGCCACCATAGTCGGCCCCAGCATTTT	CASSHHSRPQHF
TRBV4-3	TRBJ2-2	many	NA	TGCGCCAGCAGCCAAGTGGTAGCCCTGGGCACCGGGGAGCTGTTTTTT	CASSQVVALGTGELFF
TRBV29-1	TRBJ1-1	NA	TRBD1	TGCAGCGCGAGGACAGGGGCGAACACTGAAGCTTTCTTT	CSARTGANTEAFF
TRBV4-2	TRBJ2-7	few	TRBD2	TGTGCCAGCAGCCAGGCCGGGACTACCGTCTACGAGCAGTACTTC	CASSQAGTTVYEQYF
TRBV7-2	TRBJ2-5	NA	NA	TGTGCCAGCAGCTTAGTTTGGGAGACCCAGTACTTC	CASSLVWETQYF
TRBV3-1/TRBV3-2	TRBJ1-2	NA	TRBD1	TGTGCCAGCAGCCAGAGGAAGGGGGCTGTCTATGGCTACACCTTC	CASSQRKGAVYGYTF
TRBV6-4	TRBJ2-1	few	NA	TGTGCCAGCAGTTCCGGGGGCTTCACCTACAATGAGCAGTTCTTC	CASSSGGFTYNEQFF
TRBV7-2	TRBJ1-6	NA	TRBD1	TGTGCCAGCAGCTTGGACAGGGGGCCTCATTCACCCCTCCACTTT	CASSLDRGPHSPLHF
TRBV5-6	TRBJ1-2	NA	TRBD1	TGTGCCAGCAGCCCCGGACAGGGCACTGGCTATGGCTACACCTTC	CASSPGQGTGYGYTF